This T cell receptor beta chain derives from a study of blood T cell repertoires in COVID-19. Across the whole study: Researchers got acute and convalescent COVID-19 samples from the United States, Italy and Spain. The cDNA or gDNA used as material had been derived from T cells, B-cell-depleted T cells, or PBMCs.

This clone has only a few counts. As handled by the study authors: Amplification with reference gene primers provided the estimates of nucleated cell counts. Method: immunoSEQ multiplex PCR; TCRdb's copy keeps in-frame clones and lacks some. V, J and clone size derive from that table, while D and trimming were established from the DNA sequence. The sample lists under 250,000 clones, 89% seen once, with about 6.3% in the top ten. The V segment lost 4 bases and the J segment 3 bases; nucleotides outside the gene matches: 5. CDR3 length equals 14 residues. Germline V lookup: CDR1 SGHRS, CDR2 YFSETQ. Sequencing was done on a sample of peripheral blood. The genes are TRBV5-1 and TRBJ2-7; 9 bases fit TRBD1. The clonotype was recovered from a man aged 55 to 70 who had recovered from COVID-19. DNA of the CDR3: TGCGCCAGCAGCCCGTTGACAGGGGGCTACGAGCAGTACTTC. Its protein product is CASSPLTGGYEQYF.